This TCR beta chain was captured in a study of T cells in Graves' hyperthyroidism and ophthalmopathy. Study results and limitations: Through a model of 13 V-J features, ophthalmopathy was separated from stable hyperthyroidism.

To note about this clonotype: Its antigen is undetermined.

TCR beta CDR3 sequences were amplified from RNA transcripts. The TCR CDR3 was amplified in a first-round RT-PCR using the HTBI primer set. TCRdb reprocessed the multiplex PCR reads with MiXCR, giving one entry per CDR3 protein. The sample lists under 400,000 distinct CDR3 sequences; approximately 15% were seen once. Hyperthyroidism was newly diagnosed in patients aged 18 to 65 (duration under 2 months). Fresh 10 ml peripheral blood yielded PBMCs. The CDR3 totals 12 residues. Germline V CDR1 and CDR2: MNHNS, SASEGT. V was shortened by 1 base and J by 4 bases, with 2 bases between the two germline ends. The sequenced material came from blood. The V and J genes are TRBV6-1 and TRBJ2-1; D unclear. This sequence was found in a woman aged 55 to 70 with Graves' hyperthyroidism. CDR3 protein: CASSEGYNEQFF. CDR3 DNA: TGTGCCAGCAGTGAAGGGTACAATGAGCAGTTCTTC.